These T cell receptor beta chains were read from a single sample in a study of T cell responses to AZD1222 COVID-19 vaccine. Clones were read by immunoSEQ multiplex PCR, and TCRdb kept only the in-frame ones, dropping some. The repertoire has approximately 150,000 clones, 85% to 95% of them found once; the top ten carry about 2.5%. The input for sequencing was peripheral blood, taken on day 0 of AZD1222 vaccination. The receptors originated from an adult in good health. Each CDR3 is given with its conserved first and last residue. D genes are given only for firm matches. Clone sizes are given selectively: once, few, many, or a class where the clone is expanded.

size: .; D: TRBD2; V: TRBV18; J: TRBJ2-7; DNA: TGTGCCAGCTCAGGATGGACTAGCGAGCCCTACGAGCAGTACTTC; CDR3: CASSGWTSEPYEQYF
size: .; D: .; V: TRBV6-5; J: TRBJ1-2; DNA: TGTGCCAGCAGTTACTCACGATTGGGGGACTATGGCTACACCTTC; CDR3: CASSYSRLGDYGYTF
size: .; D: TRBD2; V: TRBV7-2; J: TRBJ2-7; DNA: TGTGCCAGCAGCACTAGCGGGGGGGCGAGGGAGCAGTACTTC; CDR3: CASSTSGGAREQYF
size: .; D: .; V: TRBV5-1; J: TRBJ2-4; DNA: TGCGCCAGCAGCTTGGCCGTGGGGGCCGGTAGGAACATTCAGTACTTC; CDR3: CASSLAVGAGRNIQYF
size: once; D: .; V: TRBV27; J: TRBJ2-7; DNA: TGTGCCAGCACCCCTGACAGGAGCTCCTACGAGCAGTACTTC; CDR3: CASTPDRSSYEQYF
size: .; D: TRBD2; V: TRBV27; J: TRBJ2-1; DNA: TGTGCCAGCAGTTTGCAGACTAGCGGGGGCAACAATGAGCAGTTCTTC; CDR3: CASSLQTSGGNNEQFF
size: .; D: TRBD2; V: TRBV4-1; J: TRBJ2-3; DNA: TGCGCCAGCAGCCTCCTGGGGGCCCTAGCGGGGGTGGATACGCAGTATTTT; CDR3: CASSLLGALAGVDTQYF
size: .; D: .; V: TRBV5-1; J: TRBJ1-6; DNA: TGCGCCAGCCGAACGTTCGAAGCCTATAATTCACCCCTCCACTTT; CDR3: CASRTFEAYNSPLHF
size: .; D: .; V: TRBV2; J: TRBJ2-5; DNA: TGTGCCAGCAGTGTGACAGCCCAAGAGACCCAGTACTTC; CDR3: CASSVTAQETQYF
size: .; D: TRBD1; V: TRBV11-2; J: TRBJ1-4; DNA: TGTGCCAGCAGCTTAGGGGTACAGGGGGAGGAAAAACTGTTTTTT; CDR3: CASSLGVQGEEKLFF
size: .; D: TRBD1; V: TRBV11-1; J: TRBJ1-2; DNA: TGTGCCAGCAGCCCCCCCGGGACAGGGATTGGCTACACCTTC; CDR3: CASSPPGTGIGYTF
size: .; D: .; V: TRBV10-3; J: TRBJ1-6; DNA: TGTGCCATCAGTGTCAATGGAGACAATTCACCCCTCCACTTT; CDR3: CAISVNGDNSPLHF
size: .; D: TRBD2; V: TRBV3-1/TRBV3-2; J: TRBJ2-5; DNA: TGTGCCAGCAGCCGACTAGCGGGAGATGTGGAGACCCAGTACTTC; CDR3: CASSRLAGDVETQYF
size: .; D: .; V: TRBV15; J: TRBJ2-2; DNA: TGTGCCACCAGCAGAGATCCGACAGGGAACACCGGGGAGCTGTTTTTT; CDR3: CATSRDPTGNTGELFF
size: .; D: TRBD1; V: TRBV2; J: TRBJ1-2; DNA: TGTGCCAGCAGTGGTACTACAGGGGCCGACTACTATGGCTACACCTTC; CDR3: CASSGTTGADYYGYTF
size: .; D: .; V: TRBV24-1; J: TRBJ1-6; DNA: TGTGCCACCAGTGTCCAGGCCAGCTCCTATAATTCACCCCTCCACTTT; CDR3: CATSVQASSYNSPLHF
size: .; D: TRBD2; V: TRBV19; J: TRBJ2-1; DNA: TGTGCCAGCAGTAGGGGTAGCGGGGTCGGCGGTGAGCAGTTCTTC; CDR3: CASSRGSGVGGEQFF
size: .; D: .; V: TRBV25-1; J: TRBJ1-5; DNA: TGTGCCAGCAGCCAGGGAAATCAGCCCCAGCATTTT; CDR3: CASSQGNQPQHF
size: .; D: .; V: TRBV11-2; J: TRBJ2-5; DNA: TGTGCCAGCAGCTTTCAACCCGGGTCAGAAGAGACCCAGTACTTC; CDR3: CASSFQPGSEETQYF
size: .; D: TRBD2; V: TRBV7-6; J: TRBJ2-1; DNA: TGTGCCAGCAGCCACCGAGGGCTAGCGGGGGACAATGAGCAGTTCTTC; CDR3: CASSHRGLAGDNEQFF
size: once; D: .; V: TRBV6-5; J: TRBJ1-5; DNA: TGTGCCAGCCCCGTCCAGCAGCCCCAGCATTTT; CDR3: CASPVQQPQHF
size: .; D: TRBD2; V: TRBV6-5; J: TRBJ2-5; DNA: TGTGCCAGCAGCCCCGGGACTAGCGAGTCAGAGACCCAGTACTTC; CDR3: CASSPGTSESETQYF
size: .; D: .; V: TRBV5-6; J: TRBJ2-7; DNA: TGTGCCAGCAGCTTTGGGCAGGGCAACTACGAGCAGTACTTC; CDR3: CASSFGQGNYEQYF
size: once; D: .; V: TRBV11-3; J: TRBJ2-7; DNA: TGTGCCAGCAGCTTAGGGCAGTCCTACGAGCAGTACTTC; CDR3: CASSLGQSYEQYF
size: .; D: .; V: TRBV19; J: TRBJ1-2; DNA: TGTGCCAGTAGTATAAGGAAGGAAGAGGGCTACACCTTC; CDR3: CASSIRKEEGYTF
size: .; D: .; V: TRBV10-3; J: TRBJ1-6; DNA: TGTGCCATCAGTGAGTCAACATATAATTCACCCCTCCACTTT; CDR3: CAISESTYNSPLHF
size: .; D: .; V: TRBV18; J: TRBJ1-6; DNA: TGTGCCAGCTCACCGTCCGAGGGCGCGAATTCACCCCTCCACTTT; CDR3: CASSPSEGANSPLHF
size: .; D: .; V: TRBV2; J: TRBJ1-5; DNA: TGTGCCAGCAGTGATATTGGGGCAGATGATCAGCCCCAGCATTTT; CDR3: CASSDIGADDQPQHF
size: .; D: TRBD1; V: TRBV2; J: TRBJ1-5; DNA: TGTGCCAGCACACAGGGGGCTAGGCAGCCCCAGCATTTT; CDR3: CASTQGARQPQHF
size: .; D: .; V: TRBV5-1; J: TRBJ2-2; DNA: TGCGCCAGCAGCTTGGCTGGACACTACCCCACCGGGGAGCTGTTTTTT; CDR3: CASSLAGHYPTGELFF
size: .; D: .; V: TRBV3-1/TRBV3-2; J: TRBJ2-1; DNA: TGTGCCAGCAGCATAGGGGAGCGCTCCTACAATGAGCAGTTCTTC; CDR3: CASSIGERSYNEQFF
size: .; D: .; V: TRBV6-6; J: TRBJ1-5; DNA: TGTGCCAGCAGTTATGGAGTGACAAATGGCCAGCCCCAGCATTTT; CDR3: CASSYGVTNGQPQHF
size: .; D: .; V: TRBV7-2; J: TRBJ1-5; DNA: TGTGCCAGCAGCATAAGGGGAGGGGGCAATCAGCCCCAGCATTTT; CDR3: CASSIRGGGNQPQHF
size: .; D: .; V: TRBV30; J: TRBJ1-3; DNA: TGTGCCTGGAGTTCTGGAAACACCATATATTTT; CDR3: CAWSSGNTIYF
size: .; D: TRBD1; V: TRBV5-8; J: TRBJ2-7; DNA: TGTGCCAGCAGCCCACAGGGGGCCAGGGAGCAGTACTTC; CDR3: CASSPQGAREQYF
size: .; D: .; V: TRBV5-4; J: TRBJ2-4; DNA: TGTGCCAGCAGCCTAGGACAGAACCTAGCCAAAAACATTCAGTACTTC; CDR3: CASSLGQNLAKNIQYF
size: once; D: .; V: TRBV7-8; J: TRBJ2-7; DNA: TGTGCCAGCAGCCCAGAAGGGAGTTCCGCCTACGAGCAGTACTTC; CDR3: CASSPEGSSAYEQYF
size: .; D: .; V: TRBV28; J: TRBJ2-7; DNA: TGTGCCAGCACCCGTTTGGGGCCCGAGCAGTACTTC; CDR3: CASTRLGPEQYF
size: once; D: .; V: TRBV6-2/TRBV6-3; J: TRBJ2-5; DNA: TGTGCCAGCAGCCGACAGCCCGAGGGCGGAGAGACCCAGTACTTC; CDR3: CASSRQPEGGETQYF
size: .; D: TRBD2; V: TRBV10-3; J: TRBJ2-1; DNA: TGTGCCATCAGTGGGACTAGCAATGAGCAGTTCTTC; CDR3: CAISGTSNEQFF
size: .; D: .; V: TRBV7-8; J: TRBJ1-4; DNA: TGTGCCACCCAAAAGGGAAGGGCTGCTAATGAAAAACTGTTTTTT; CDR3: CATQKGRAANEKLFF
size: .; D: TRBD1; V: TRBV2; J: TRBJ1-2; DNA: TGTGCCAGCAGCCAGGGACAGGCCTATGGCTACACCTTC; CDR3: CASSQGQAYGYTF
size: few; D: .; V: TRBV3-1/TRBV3-2; J: TRBJ2-7; DNA: TGTGCCAGCAGCCAACGGAACTGGGACGAGCAGTACTTC; CDR3: CASSQRNWDEQYF